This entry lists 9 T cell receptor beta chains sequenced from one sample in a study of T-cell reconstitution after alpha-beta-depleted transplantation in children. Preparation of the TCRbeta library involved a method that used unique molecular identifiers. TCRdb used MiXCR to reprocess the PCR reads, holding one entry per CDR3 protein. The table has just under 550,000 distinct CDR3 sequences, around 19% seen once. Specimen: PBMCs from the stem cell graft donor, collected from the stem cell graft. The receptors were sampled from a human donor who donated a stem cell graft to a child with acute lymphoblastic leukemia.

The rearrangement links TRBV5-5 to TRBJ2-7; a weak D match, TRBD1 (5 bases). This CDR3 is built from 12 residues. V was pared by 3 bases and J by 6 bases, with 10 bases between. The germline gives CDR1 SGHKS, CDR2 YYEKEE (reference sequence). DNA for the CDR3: TGTGCCAGCAGCTGGGGCGAATCCGAGCAGTACTTC. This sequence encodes CASSWGESEQYF.

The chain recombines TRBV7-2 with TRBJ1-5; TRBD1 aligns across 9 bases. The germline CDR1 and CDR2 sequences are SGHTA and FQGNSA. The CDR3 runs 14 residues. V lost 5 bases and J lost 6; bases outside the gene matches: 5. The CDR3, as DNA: TGTGCCAGCAGCGCCACAGGGGGCTTTCAGCCCCAGCATTTT. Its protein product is CASSATGGFQPQHF.

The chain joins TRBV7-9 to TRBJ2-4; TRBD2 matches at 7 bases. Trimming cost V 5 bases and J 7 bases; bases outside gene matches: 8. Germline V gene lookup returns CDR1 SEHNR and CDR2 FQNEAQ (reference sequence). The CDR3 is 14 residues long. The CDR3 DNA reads TGTGCCAGCAGCCTGGGAGCGGGGACGAACATTCAGTACTTC. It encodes CASSLGAGTNIQYF.

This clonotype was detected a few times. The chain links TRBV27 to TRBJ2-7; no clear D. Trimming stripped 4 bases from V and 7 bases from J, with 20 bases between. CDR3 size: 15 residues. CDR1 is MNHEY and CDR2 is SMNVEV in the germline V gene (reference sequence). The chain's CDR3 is CASSCPAPAPREQYF. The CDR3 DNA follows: TGTGCCAGCAGTTGTCCCGCGCCCGCCCCTCGAGAGCAGTACTTC.

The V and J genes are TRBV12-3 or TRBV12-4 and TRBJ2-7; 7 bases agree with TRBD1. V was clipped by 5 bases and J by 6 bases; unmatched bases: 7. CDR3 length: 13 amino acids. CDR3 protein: CASSVTRQGEQYF. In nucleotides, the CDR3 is TGTGCCAGCAGTGTCACGCGACAGGGCGAGCAGTACTTC.

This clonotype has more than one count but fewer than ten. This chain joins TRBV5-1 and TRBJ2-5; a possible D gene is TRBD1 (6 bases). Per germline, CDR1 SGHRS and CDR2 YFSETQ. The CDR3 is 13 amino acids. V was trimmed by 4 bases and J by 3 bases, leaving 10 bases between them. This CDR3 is CASSPWTEETQYF. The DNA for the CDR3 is TGCGCCAGCAGCCCCTGGACAGAAGAGACCCAGTACTTC.

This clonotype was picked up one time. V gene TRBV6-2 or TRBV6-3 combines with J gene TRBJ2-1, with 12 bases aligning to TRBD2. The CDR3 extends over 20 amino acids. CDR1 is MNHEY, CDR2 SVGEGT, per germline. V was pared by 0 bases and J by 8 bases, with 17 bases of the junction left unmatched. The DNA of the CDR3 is TGTGCCAGCAGTTACTCGATGTCCCTAGCGGGAGGGGAAAAGGACGATGAGCAGTTCTTC. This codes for CASSYSMSLAGGEKDDEQFF.

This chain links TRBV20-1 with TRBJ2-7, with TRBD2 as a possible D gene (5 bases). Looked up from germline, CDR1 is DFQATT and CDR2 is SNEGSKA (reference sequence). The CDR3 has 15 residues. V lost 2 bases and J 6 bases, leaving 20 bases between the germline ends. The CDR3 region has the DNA TGCAGTGCTAGATTGGGGAGCGGCTACTTTAGCGAGCAGTACTTC. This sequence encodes CSARLGSGYFSEQYF.

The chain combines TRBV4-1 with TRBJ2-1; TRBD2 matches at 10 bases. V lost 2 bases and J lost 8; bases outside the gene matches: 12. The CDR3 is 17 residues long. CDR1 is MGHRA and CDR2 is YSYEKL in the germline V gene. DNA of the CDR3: TGCGCCAGCAGCCAATTCCAAAGCGGGAGGGCCGCCGATGAGCAGTTCTTC. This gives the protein CASSQFQSGRAADEQFF.